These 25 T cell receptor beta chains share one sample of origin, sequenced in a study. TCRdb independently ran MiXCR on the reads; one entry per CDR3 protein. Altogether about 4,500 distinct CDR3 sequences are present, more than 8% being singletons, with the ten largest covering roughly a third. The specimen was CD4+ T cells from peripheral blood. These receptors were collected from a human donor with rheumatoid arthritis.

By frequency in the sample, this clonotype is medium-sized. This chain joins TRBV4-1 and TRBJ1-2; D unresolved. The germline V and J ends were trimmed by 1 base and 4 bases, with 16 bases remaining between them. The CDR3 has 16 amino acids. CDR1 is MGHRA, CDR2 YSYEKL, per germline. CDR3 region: CASSQAPDEHLYGYTF. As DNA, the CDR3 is TGCGCCAGCAGCCAAGCCCCGGACGAACACCTCTATGGCTACACCTTC.

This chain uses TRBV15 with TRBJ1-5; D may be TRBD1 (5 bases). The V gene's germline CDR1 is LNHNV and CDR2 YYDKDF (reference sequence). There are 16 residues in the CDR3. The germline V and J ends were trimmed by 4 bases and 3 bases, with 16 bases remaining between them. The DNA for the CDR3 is TGTGCCACCAGCAAGGGAGTGGACATGGCCAATCAGCCCCAGCATTTT. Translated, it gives CATSKGVDMANQPQHF.

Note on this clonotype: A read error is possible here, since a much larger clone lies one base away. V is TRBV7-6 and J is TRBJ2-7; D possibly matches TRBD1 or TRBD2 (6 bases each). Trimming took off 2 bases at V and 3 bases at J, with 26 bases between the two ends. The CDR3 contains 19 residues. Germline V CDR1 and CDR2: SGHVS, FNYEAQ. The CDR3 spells CASSLRGRQPPEGVYEQYF. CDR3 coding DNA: TGTGCCAGCAGCTTAAGGGGCCGACAGCCTCCGGAGGGGGTCTACGAGCAGTACTTC.

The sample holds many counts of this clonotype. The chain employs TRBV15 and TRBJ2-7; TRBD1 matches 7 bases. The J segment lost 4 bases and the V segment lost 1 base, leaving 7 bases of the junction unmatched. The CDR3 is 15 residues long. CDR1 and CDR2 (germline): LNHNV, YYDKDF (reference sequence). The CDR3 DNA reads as TGTGCCACCAGCAGAGTCACAGGGGCGATGTACGAGCAGTACTTC. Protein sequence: CATSRVTGAMYEQYF.

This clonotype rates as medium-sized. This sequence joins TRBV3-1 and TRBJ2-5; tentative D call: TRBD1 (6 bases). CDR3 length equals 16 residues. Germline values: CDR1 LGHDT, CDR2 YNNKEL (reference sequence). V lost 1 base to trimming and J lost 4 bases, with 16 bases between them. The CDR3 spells CASSQGNRGFGETQYF. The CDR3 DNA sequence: TGTGCCAGCAGCCAAGGAAATAGGGGGTTCGGAGAGACCCAGTACTTC.

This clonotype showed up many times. The CDR3 nucleotides are TGCAGTGCTAGAGATCCCCGGAGCGGGGGAAACAATGAGCAGTTCTTC. Its protein is CSARDPRSGGNNEQFF. The chain uses TRBV20-1 and TRBJ2-1; 8 positions agree with TRBD2. The germline CDR1 and CDR2 sequences are DFQATT and SNEGSKA (reference sequence). There are 16 residues in the CDR3. The V and J ends lost 0 bases and 5 bases, in that order; junction bases with no gene match: 9.

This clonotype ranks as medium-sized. The CDR3 nucleotides read TGTGCCAGCAGCCCTCCCCAAGGTAGCGGGAGGGCTAATGAGCAGTTCTTC. It yields the protein CASSPPQGSGRANEQFF. The rearrangement joins TRBV11-2 to TRBJ2-1; 11 bases are a match to TRBD2. This CDR3 region has 17 residues. In germline, CDR1 is SGHAT, CDR2 FQNNGV. J lost 7 bases, V lost 5 bases, and 13 bases had no gene match.

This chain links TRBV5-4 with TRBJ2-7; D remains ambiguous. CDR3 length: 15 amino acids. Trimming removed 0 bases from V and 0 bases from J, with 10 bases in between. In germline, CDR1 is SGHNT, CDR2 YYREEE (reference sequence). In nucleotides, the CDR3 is TGTGCCAGCAGCTTGGAGGCAGAGAGCTCCTACGAGCAGTACTTC. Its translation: CASSLEAESSYEQYF.

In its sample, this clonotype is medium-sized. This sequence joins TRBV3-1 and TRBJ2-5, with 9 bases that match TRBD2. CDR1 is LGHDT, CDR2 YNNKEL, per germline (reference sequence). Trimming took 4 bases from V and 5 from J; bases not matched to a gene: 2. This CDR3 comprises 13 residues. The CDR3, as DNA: TGTGCCAGCAGCCGCGGGAGGGCGGAGACCCAGTACTTC. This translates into CASSRGRAETQYF.

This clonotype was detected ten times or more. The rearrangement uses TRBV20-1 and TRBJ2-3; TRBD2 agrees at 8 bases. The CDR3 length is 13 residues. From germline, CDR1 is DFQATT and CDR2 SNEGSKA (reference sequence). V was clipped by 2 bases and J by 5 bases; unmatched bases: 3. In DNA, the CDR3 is TGCAGTGCTAGAATCCTAGCGGGAGATACGCAGTATTTT. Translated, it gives CSARILAGDTQYF.

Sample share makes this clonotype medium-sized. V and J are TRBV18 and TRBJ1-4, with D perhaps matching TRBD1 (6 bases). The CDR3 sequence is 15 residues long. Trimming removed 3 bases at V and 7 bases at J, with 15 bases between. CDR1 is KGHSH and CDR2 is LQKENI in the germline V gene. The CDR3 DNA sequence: TGTGCCAGCTCACCTACAGGGAACCAGGGTGAAAAACTGTTTTTT. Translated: CASSPTGNQGEKLFF.

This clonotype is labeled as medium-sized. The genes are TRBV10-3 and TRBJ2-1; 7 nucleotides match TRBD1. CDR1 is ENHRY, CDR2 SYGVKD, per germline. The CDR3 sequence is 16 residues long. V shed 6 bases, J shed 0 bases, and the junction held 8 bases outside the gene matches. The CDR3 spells CAIRAGTESSYNEQFF. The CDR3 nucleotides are TGTGCCATCAGGGCCGGGACAGAGAGCTCCTACAATGAGCAGTTCTTC.

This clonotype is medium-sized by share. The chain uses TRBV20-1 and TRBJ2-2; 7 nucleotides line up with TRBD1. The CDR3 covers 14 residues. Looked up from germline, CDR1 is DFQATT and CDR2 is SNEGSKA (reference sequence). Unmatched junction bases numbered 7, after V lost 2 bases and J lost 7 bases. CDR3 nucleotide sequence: TGCAGTGCTAGACAGGGGGAAACGGACGGGGAGCTGTTTTTT. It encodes CSARQGETDGELFF.

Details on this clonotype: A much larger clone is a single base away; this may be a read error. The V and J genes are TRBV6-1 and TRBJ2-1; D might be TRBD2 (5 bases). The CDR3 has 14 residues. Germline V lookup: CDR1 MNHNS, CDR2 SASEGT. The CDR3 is CASKFGSSYKEQFF. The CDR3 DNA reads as TGTGCCAGCAAATTTGGGAGCTCCTACAAAGAGCAGTTCTTC.

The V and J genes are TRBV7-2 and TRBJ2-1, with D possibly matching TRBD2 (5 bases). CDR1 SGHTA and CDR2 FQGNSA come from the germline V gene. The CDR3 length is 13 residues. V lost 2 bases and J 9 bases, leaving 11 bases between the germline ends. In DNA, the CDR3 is TGTGCCAGCAGCTTATTGTTGGCGGGTGAGCAGTTCTTC. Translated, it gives CASSLLLAGEQFF. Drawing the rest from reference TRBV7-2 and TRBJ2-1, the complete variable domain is GAGVSQSPSNKVTEKGKDVELRCDPISGHTALYWYRQSLGQGLEFLIYFQGNSAPDKSGLPSDRFSAERTGGSVSTLTIQRTQQEDSAVYLCASSLLLAGEQFFGPGTRLTVL.

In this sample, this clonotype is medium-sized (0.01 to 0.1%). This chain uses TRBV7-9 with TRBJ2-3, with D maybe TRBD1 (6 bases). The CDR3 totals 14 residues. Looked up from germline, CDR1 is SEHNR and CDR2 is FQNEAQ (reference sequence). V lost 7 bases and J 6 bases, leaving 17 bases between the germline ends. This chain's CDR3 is CASTRDRSGDTQYF. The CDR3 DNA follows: TGTGCCAGCACCCGCGACAGGAGTGGGGATACGCAGTATTTT.

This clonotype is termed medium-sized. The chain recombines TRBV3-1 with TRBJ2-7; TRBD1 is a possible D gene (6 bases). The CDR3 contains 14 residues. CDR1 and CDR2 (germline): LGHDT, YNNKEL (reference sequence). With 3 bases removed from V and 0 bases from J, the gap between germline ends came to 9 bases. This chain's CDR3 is CASSQGTHSYEQYF. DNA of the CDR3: TGTGCCAGCAGCCAGGGGACACACTCCTACGAGCAGTACTTC.

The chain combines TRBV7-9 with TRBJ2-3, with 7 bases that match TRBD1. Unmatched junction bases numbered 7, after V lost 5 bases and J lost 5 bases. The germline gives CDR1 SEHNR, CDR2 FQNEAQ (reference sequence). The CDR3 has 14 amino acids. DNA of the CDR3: TGTGCCAGCAGCCCGGGACAGACCCTAGATACGCAGTATTTT. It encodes CASSPGQTLDTQYF.

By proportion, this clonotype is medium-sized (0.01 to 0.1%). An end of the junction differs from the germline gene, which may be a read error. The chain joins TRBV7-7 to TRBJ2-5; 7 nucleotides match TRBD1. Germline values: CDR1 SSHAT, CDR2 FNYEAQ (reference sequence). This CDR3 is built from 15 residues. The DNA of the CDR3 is TGTGCTAGCAAGGAAAGACAGGGATTAGGAGAGACCCAGTACTTC. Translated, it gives CASKERQGLGETQYF.

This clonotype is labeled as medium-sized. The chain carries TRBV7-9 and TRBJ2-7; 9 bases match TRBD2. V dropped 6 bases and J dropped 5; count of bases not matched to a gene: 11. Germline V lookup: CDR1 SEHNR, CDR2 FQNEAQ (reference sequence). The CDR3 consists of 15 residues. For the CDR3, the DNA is TGTGCCAGCAGTCGTCTCCGGACTAGCGAACACGAGCAGTACTTC. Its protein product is CASSRLRTSEHEQYF. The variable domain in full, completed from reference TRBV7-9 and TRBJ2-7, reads DTGVSQNPRHKITKRGQNVTFRCDPISEHNRLYWYRQTLGQGPEFLTYFQNEAQLEKSRLLSDRFSAERPKGSFSTLEIQRTEQGDSAMYLCASSRLRTSEHEQYFGPGTRLTVT.

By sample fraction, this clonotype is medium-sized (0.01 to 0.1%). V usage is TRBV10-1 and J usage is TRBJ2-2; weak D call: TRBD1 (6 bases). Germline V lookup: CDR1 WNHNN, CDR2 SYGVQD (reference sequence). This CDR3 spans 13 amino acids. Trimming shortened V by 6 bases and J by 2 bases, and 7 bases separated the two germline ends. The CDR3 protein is CASRDSNTGELFF. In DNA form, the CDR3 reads TGCGCCAGCAGGGACAGCAACACCGGGGAGCTGTTTTTT.

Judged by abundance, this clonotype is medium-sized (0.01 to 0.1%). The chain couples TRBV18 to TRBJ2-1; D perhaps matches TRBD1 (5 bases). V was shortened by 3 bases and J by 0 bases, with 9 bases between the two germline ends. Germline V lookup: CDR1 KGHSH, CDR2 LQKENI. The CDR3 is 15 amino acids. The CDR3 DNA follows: TGTGCCAGCTCACCTCAGGGTTACTCCTACAATGAGCAGTTCTTC. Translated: CASSPQGYSYNEQFF.

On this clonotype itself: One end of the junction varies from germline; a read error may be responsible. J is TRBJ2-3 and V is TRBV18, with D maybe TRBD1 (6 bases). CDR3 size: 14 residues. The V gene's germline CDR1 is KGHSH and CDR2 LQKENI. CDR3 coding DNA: TGTGCCAGCTCGGAACAGGGAGTAGCAGAAACGCAGTATTTT. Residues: CASSEQGVAETQYF. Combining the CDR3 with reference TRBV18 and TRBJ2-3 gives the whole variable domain NAGVMQNPRHLVRRRGQEARLRCSPMKGHSHVYWYRQLPEEGLKFMVYLQKENIIDESGMPKERFSAEFPKEGPSILRIQQVVRGDSAAYFCASSEQGVAETQYFGPGTRLTVL.

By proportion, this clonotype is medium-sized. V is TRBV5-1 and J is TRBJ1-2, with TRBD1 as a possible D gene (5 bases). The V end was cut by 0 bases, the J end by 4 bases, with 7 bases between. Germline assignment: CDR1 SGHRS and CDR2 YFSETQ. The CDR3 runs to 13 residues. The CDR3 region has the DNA TGCGCCAGCAGCTTGGCAGGGCCCTATGGCTACACCTTC. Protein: CASSLAGPYGYTF.

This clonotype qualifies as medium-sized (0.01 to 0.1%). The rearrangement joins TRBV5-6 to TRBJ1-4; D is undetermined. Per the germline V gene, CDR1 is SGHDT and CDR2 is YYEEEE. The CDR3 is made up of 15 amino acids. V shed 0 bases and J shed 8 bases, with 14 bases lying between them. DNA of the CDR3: TGTGCCAGCAGCTTGGCCCCAGGTGGCGGAGAAAAACTGTTTTTT. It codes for CASSLAPGGGEKLFF.